This T cell receptor beta chain was sequenced for a study of CD4+ T cells in melanoma. Whole-study findings and limits: Diverse differentiation states were reported for melanoma neoantigen-specific CD4+ T cells. A reported correlation linked neoantigen-specific CD4+ T cells to CD8+, macrophage and B cell function.

Sequencing used immunoSEQ multiplex PCR; TCRdb keeps in-frame clones, though not all of them. Of more than 90,000 clones listed, around 93% are singletons. Trimming removed 8 bases from V and 4 bases from J, with 11 bases in between. The CDR3 contains 12 residues. Germline CDR1 MDHEN, CDR2 SYDVKM. Turning to this clone: Its antigen is not identified.

V is TRBV28 and J is TRBJ1-2; D not certain. Sequencing used peripheral blood. The TCR originated in a human donor with melanoma. The CDR3 protein is CASGWEGYGYTF. CDR3 DNA: TGTGCCAGCGGCTGGGAGGGCTATGGCTACACCTTC.